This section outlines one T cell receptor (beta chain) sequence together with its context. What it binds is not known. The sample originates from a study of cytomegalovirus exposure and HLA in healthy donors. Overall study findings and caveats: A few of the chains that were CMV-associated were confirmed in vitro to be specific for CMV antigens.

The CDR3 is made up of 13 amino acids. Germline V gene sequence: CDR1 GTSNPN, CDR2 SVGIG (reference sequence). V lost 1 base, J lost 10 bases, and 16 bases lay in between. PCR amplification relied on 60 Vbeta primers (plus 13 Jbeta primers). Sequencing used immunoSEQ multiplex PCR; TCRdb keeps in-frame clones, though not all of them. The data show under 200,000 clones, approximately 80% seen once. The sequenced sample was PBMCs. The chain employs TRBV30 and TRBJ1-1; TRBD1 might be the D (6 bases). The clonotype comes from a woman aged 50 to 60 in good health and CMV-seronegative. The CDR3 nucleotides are TGTGCCTGGAGTGACGACAGGCGGAGTGGAGCTTTCTTT. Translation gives CAWSDDRRSGAFF. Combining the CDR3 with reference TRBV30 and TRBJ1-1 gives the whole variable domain SQTIHQWPATLVQPVGSPLSLECTVEGTSNPNLYWYRQAAGRGLQLLFYSVGIGQISSEVPQNLSASRPQDRQFILSSKKLLLSDSGFYLCAWSDDRRSGAFFGQGTRLTVV.